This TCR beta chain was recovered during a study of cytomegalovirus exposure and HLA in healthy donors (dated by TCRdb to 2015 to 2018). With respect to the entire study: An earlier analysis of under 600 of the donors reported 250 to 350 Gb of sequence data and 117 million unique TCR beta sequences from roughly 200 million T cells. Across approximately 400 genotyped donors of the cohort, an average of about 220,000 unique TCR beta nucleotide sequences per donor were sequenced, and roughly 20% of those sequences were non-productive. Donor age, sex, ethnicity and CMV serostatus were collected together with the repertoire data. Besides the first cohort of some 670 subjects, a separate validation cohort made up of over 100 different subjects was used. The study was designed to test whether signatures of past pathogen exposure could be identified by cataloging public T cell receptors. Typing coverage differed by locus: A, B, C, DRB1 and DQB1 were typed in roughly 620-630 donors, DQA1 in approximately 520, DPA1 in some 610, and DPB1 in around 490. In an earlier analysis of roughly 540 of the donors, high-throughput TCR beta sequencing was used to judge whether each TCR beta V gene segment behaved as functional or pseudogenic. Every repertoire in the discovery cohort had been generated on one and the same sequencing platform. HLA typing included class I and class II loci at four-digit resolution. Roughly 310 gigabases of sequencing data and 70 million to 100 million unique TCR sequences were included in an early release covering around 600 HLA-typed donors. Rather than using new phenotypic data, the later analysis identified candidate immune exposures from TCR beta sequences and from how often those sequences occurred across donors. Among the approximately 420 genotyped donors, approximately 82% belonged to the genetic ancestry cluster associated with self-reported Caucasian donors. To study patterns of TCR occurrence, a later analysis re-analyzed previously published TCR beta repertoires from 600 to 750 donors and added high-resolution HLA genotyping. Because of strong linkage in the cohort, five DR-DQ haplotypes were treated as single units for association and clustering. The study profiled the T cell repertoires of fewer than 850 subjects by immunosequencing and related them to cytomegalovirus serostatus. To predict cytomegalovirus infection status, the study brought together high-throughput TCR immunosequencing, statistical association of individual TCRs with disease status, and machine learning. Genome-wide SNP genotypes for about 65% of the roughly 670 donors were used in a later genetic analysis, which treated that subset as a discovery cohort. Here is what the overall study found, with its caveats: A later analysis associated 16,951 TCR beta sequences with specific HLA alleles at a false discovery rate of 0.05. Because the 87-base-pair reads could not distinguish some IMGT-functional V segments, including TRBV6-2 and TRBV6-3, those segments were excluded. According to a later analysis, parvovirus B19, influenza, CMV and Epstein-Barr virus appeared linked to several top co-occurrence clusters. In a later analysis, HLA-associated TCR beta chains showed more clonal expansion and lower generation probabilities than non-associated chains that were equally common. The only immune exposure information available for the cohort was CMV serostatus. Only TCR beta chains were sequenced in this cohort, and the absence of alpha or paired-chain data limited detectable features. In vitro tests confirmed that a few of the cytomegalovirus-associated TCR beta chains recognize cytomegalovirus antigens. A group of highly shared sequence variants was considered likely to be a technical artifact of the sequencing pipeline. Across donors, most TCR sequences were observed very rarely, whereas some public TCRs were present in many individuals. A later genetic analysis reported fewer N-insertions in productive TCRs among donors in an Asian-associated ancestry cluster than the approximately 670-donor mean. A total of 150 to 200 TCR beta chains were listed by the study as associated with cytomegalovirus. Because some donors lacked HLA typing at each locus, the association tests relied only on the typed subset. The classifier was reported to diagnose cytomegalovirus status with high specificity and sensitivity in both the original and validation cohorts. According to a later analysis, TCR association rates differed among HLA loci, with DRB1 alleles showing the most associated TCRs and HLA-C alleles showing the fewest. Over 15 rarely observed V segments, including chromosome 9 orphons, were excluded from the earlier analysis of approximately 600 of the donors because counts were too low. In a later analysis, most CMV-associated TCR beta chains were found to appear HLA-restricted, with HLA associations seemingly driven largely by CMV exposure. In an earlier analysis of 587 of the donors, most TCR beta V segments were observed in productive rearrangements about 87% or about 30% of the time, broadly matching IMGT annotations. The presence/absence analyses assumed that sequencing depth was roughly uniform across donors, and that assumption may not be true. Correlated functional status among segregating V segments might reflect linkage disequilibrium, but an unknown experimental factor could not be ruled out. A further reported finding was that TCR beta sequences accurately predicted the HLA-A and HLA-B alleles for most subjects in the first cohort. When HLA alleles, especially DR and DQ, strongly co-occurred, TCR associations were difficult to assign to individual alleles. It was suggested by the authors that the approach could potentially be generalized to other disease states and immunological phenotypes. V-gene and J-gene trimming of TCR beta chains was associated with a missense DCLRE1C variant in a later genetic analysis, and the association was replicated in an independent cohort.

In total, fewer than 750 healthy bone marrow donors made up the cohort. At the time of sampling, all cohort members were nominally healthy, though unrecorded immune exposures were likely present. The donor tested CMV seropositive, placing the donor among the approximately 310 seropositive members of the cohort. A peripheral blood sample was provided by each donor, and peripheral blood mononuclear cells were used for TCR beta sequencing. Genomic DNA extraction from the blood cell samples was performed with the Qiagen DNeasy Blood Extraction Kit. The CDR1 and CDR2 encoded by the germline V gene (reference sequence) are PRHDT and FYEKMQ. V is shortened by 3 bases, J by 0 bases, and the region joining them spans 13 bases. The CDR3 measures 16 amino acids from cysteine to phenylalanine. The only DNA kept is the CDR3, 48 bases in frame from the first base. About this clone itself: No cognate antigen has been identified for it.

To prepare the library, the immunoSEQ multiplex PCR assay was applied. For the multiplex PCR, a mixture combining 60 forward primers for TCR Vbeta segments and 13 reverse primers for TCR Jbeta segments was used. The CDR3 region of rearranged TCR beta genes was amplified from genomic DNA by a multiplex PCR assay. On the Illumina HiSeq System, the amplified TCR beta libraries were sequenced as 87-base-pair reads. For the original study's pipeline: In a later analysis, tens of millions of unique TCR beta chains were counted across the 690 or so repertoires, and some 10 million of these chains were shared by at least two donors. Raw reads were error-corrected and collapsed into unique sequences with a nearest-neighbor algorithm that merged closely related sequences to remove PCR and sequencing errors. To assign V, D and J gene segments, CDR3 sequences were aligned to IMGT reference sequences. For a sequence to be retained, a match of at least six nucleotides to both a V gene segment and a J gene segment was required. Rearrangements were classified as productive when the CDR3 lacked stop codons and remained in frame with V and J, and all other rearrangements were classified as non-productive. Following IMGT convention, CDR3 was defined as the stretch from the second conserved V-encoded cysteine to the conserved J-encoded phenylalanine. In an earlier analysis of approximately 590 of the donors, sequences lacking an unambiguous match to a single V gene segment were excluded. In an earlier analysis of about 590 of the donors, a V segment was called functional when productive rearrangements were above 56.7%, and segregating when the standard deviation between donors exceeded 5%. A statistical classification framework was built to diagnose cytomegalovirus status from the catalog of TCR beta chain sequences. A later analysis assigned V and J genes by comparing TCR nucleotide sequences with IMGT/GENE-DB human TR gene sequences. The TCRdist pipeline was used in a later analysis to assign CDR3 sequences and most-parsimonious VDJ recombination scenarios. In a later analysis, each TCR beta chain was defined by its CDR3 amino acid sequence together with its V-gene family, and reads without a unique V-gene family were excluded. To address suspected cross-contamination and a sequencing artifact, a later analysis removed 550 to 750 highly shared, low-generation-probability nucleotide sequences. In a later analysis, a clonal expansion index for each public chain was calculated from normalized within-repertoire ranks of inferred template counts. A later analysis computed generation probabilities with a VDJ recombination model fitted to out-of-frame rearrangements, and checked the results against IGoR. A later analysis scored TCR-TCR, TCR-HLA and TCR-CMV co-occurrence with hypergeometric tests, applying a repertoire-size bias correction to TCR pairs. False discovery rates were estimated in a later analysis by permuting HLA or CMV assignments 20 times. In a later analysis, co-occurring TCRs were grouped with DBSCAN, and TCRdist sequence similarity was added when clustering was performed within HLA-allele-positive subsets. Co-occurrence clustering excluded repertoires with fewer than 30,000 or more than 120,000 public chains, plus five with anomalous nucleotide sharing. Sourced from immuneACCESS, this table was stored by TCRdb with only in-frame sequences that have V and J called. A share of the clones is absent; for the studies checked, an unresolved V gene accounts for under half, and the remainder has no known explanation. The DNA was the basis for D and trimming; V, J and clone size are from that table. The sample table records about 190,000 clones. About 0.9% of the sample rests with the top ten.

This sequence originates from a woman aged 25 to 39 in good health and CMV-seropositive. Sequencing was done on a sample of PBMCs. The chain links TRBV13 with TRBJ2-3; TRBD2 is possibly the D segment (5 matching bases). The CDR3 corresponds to CASSFFRGLSTDTQYF. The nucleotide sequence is TGTGCCAGCAGCTTTTTCCGAGGACTCAGCACAGATACGCAGTATTTT.